Given below is one TCR beta chain in context. Bulk CD8+ and CD4+ cells came from magnetic negative isolation; CD8+ TEMRA by FACS. The data were obtained in a study of CD8 T cells in Susac syndrome. cDNA came from approximately 0.5 to 1 ug RNA primed by random hexamers. From the immunoSEQ multiplex PCR reads, TCRdb called clonotypes with MiXCR, one entry per CDR3 protein. The table records tens of thousands of distinct CDR3 sequences, 75% to 95% of them present only once. This CDR3 comprises 14 residues. Trimming removed 3 bases at V and 0 bases at J, with 10 bases between. Germline loops: CDR1 SGDLS, CDR2 YYNGEE.

The J gene is TRBJ2-7, the V gene TRBV9, with D perhaps matching TRBD2 (7 bases). The receptor was isolated from a human donor with multiple sclerosis. Sequencing input: CD8+ T cells from PBMCs. The CDR3 region is CASSGGGFSYEQYF. The CDR3 DNA reads as TGTGCCAGCAGCGGCGGGGGCTTCTCCTACGAGCAGTACTTC.